The 24 T cell receptor beta chains in this list originate from one sample, sequenced in a study of blood T cell repertoires in COVID-19. Sequencing was performed with immunoSEQ multiplex PCR; in TCRdb, only in-frame clones are kept and a portion is missing. Of roughly 190,000 clones in the sample, around 84% are singletons; the top ten hold around 15%. Sequencing used peripheral blood. The receptors come from a man between 25 and 39 years old with active or convalescent COVID-19.

J is TRBJ2-2 and V is TRBV29-1; 11 positions match TRBD1. V lost 0 bases, J lost 4 bases, and 7 bases stayed unmatched. This CDR3 region has 17 residues. The germline V gene has CDR1 SQVTM and CDR2 ANQGSEA. The CDR3 loop is CSVEDRGQGGSTGELFF. The CDR3 DNA reads TGCAGCGTTGAAGATCGGGGACAGGGGGGTTCCACCGGGGAGCTGTTTTTT.

This clone was observed a handful of times. The rearrangement joins TRBV7-9 to TRBJ1-1, with D hard to call. V lost 0 bases and J lost 7, with 9 bases in between. Germline V gives CDR1 SEHNR, CDR2 FQNEAQ (reference sequence). The CDR3 covers 13 residues. CDR3 protein: CASSLAGGIEAFF. Written as DNA, the CDR3 is TGTGCCAGCAGCTTAGCTGGAGGAATTGAAGCTTTCTTT.

Of note for this clone: Other DNA sequences in this sample translate to the same CDR3. This rearrangement joins TRBV9 to TRBJ1-1; D is perhaps TRBD1 (6 bases). Trimming took off 2 bases at V and 4 bases at J, with 9 bases between the two ends. This CDR3 comprises 13 residues. Per the germline V gene, CDR1 is SGDLS and CDR2 is YYNGEE. For the CDR3, the DNA is TGTGCCAGCAGCGTCAGAGGGGGCACTGAAGCTTTCTTT. This codes for CASSVRGGTEAFF.

The chain recombines TRBV6-1 with TRBJ2-7; 9 bases agree with TRBD2. J was trimmed by 2 bases and V by 2 bases; bases with no gene match: 16. The CDR3 is made up of 19 amino acids. Germline loops: CDR1 MNHNS, CDR2 SASEGT. The CDR3 region is CASSEWSSFSGLAPYEQYF. The DNA for the CDR3 is TGTGCCAGCAGTGAATGGAGTTCATTTTCGGGACTAGCCCCCTACGAGCAGTACTTC.

The gene calls are TRBV30 and TRBJ1-2; 7 positions match TRBD1. Losses at the gene ends were 4 bases for V and 4 bases for J; bases not matched to a gene: 9. Germline assignment: CDR1 GTSNPN and CDR2 SVGIG (reference sequence). The CDR3 has 14 residues. The CDR3 nucleotides read TGTGCCTGGACCCTACTAGGGGGCGCCTATGGCTACACCTTC. Protein sequence: CAWTLLGGAYGYTF.

CDR3 protein: CASSSGQIYEQYV. In DNA form, the CDR3 reads TGTGCCAGCAGTTCCGGACAAATCTACGAGCAGTACGTC. The chain couples TRBV28 to TRBJ2-7; D is perhaps TRBD1 (5 bases). V lost 4 bases, J lost 3 bases, and 10 bases lay in between. The CDR3 consists of 13 residues. Germline-derived CDR1 and CDR2 are MDHEN and SYDVKM.

The V and J genes are TRBV7-2 and TRBJ1-3, with D perhaps TRBD1 (6 bases). The V gene's germline CDR1 is SGHTA and CDR2 FQGNSA. The CDR3 contains 16 residues. V gave up 1 base and J gave up 3 bases, with 13 bases separating them. The CDR3 nucleotides read TGTGCCAGCAGCTTAGTGGCGGGGGCGGGTGGAAACACCATATATTTT. Its protein is CASSLVAGAGGNTIYF.

V gene TRBV11-2 combines with J gene TRBJ1-3; D is unresolved. The V end was cut by 7 bases, the J end by 14 bases, with 21 bases between. The germline V gene encodes CDR1 SGHAT and CDR2 FQNNGV. This CDR3 spans 13 amino acids. The CDR3 region has the DNA TGTGCCAGCACCCCTAGTCCCCGGGTCGGGGTATATTTT. This codes for CASTPSPRVGVYF. Variable domain in full (rest from reference TRBV11-2 and TRBJ1-3): EAGVAQSPRYKIIEKRQSVAFWCNPISGHATLYWYQQILGQGPKLLIQFQNNGVVDDSQLPKDRFSAERLKGVDSTLKIQPAKLEDSAVYLCASTPSPRVGVYFGEGSWLTVV.

V usage is TRBV4-2 and J usage is TRBJ1-3, with 7 nucleotides matching TRBD1. The CDR3 extends over 16 amino acids. The V gene end was trimmed by 4 bases and the J gene end by 0 bases; junction bases not matched to a gene: 6. CDR1 LGHNA and CDR2 YNFKEQ come from the germline V gene. The CDR3 reads CASSPRDSDSGNTIYF. Here the CDR3 DNA reads TGTGCCAGCAGCCCGAGGGACAGCGACTCTGGAAACACCATATATTTT.

V is TRBV10-1 and J is TRBJ1-1; 7 bases fit TRBD1. CDR3 size: 14 residues. Germline loops: CDR1 WNHNN, CDR2 SYGVQD (reference sequence). The V gene end was trimmed by 4 bases and the J gene end by 0 bases; junction bases not matched to a gene: 2. This CDR3 is CASSGGQVNTEAFF. The CDR3 DNA sequence: TGCGCCAGCAGTGGTGGACAGGTGAACACTGAAGCTTTCTTT.

The gene calls are TRBV25-1 and TRBJ1-2; TRBD1 aligns across 9 bases. The CDR3 length is 15 residues. V was pared by 4 bases and J by 4 bases, with 7 bases of the junction left unmatched. Germline assignment: CDR1 MGHDK and CDR2 SYGVNS. The CDR3 is CASSVPGQGTYGYTF. The CDR3 coding sequence is TGTGCCAGCAGTGTACCGGGACAGGGAACCTATGGCTACACCTTC.

The chain has TRBV5-1 and TRBJ2-7, with TRBD1 identical over 10 bases. Germline V CDR1 and CDR2: SGHRS, YFSETQ. V was clipped by 3 bases and J by 4 bases; unmatched bases: 7. This CDR3 region has 15 residues. CDR3 region: CASSYGGTGAYEQYF. The CDR3 bases are TGCGCCAGCAGCTACGGCGGGACAGGGGCGTACGAGCAGTACTTC.

The chain employs TRBV7-2 and TRBJ1-6; possible D gene TRBD1, 6 bases. The germline V and J ends were trimmed by 3 bases and 10 bases, with 13 bases remaining between them. The CDR3 covers 14 residues. Germline CDR1 reads SGHTA; CDR2 reads FQGNSA. The CDR3 spells CASSFARGKSPLHF. CDR3 nucleotides: TGTGCCAGCAGCTTCGCCAGGGGCAAATCACCCCTCCACTTT.

V usage is TRBV7-9 and J usage is TRBJ1-2, with D tentatively TRBD1 (5 bases). Trimming took off 1 base at V and 6 bases at J, with 15 bases between the two ends. Germline CDR1 is SEHNR and CDR2 is FQNEAQ (reference sequence). The CDR3 contains 15 residues. CDR3 bases: TGTGCCAGCAGCTTAGTAGGTCAGGGAAGGGATGGCTACACCTTC. The encoded protein is CASSLVGQGRDGYTF.

This clone was seen a few times. V usage is TRBV3-1 (or the pseudogene TRBV3-2) and J usage is TRBJ1-2; 7 nucleotides align to TRBD1. J gave up 2 bases and V 0 bases, and 6 bases lay outside the gene matches. Per germline, CDR1 LGHDT and CDR2 YNNKEL (reference sequence). There are 16 residues in the CDR3. CDR3 protein: CASSQDKRQGNYGYTF. The DNA for the CDR3 is TGTGCCAGCAGCCAAGATAAGCGACAGGGAAACTATGGCTACACCTTC.

The V call is TRBV27, the J call TRBJ1-5; TRBD1 aligns across 7 bases. CDR3 length: 14 residues. After removal of 2 bases from V and 6 bases from J, the junction contained 4 bases not matched to a gene. Germline V gene lookup returns CDR1 MNHEY and CDR2 SMNVEV (reference sequence). The CDR3 region is CASSLGDSTQPQHF. Written as DNA, the CDR3 is TGTGCCAGCAGTTTAGGGGACAGTACTCAGCCCCAGCATTTT.

The V gene is TRBV6-1, the J gene TRBJ1-2; TRBD1 matches at 7 bases. CDR3 length: 15 residues. The germline CDR1 and CDR2 sequences are MNHNS and SASEGT. The V and J ends lost 1 base and 12 bases, in that order; junction bases with no gene match: 14. CDR3 DNA: TGTGCCAGCAGTGAAGAAACGGCACAGGGGCAGGCGAACACCTTC. This codes for CASSEETAQGQANTF.

The V and J genes are TRBV6-2 or TRBV6-3 and TRBJ1-5; D is possibly TRBD1 (6 bases). Trimming removed 4 bases at V and 5 bases at J, with 21 bases between. The length of the CDR3 is 17 residues. Germline CDR1 is MNHEY and CDR2 is SVGEGT. The CDR3 nucleotides read TGTGCCAGCAGTTCCCAGAGCCGACAGGCCTACCATCAGCCCCAGCATTTT. It is translated as CASSSQSRQAYHQPQHF.

The chain combines TRBV6-5 with TRBJ2-7; 10 nucleotides align to TRBD1. The CDR3 spans 16 residues. Per the germline V gene, CDR1 is MNHEY and CDR2 is SVGAGI. Losses at the gene ends were 4 bases for V and 1 base for J; bases not matched to a gene: 7. The CDR3: CASSWETDRGSYEQYF. The CDR3 DNA is TGTGCCAGCAGTTGGGAGACGGACAGGGGGTCCTACGAGCAGTACTTC.

This clone was observed a single time. V and J are TRBV7-2 and TRBJ2-5, with 11 bases matching TRBD2. The ends lost 4 bases at V and 7 bases at J; junction bases unmatched: 11. CDR1 and CDR2 (germline): SGHTA, FQGNSA. This CDR3 spans 16 amino acids. The CDR3 nucleotides read TGTGCCAGCAGCTCACCGGGACTAGCGGTGACTTGGACCCAGTACTTC. This gives the protein CASSSPGLAVTWTQYF. The full variable domain, completed using reference TRBV7-2 and TRBJ2-5, is GAGVSQSPSNKVTEKGKDVELRCDPISGHTALYWYRQSLGQGLEFLIYFQGNSAPDKSGLPSDRFSAERTGGSVSTLTIQRTQQEDSAVYLCASSSPGLAVTWTQYFGPGTRLLVL.

This clone came up a few times. The chain is built from TRBV24-1 and TRBJ2-6; 8 bases are shared with TRBD2. V dropped 9 bases and J dropped 4; count of bases not matched to a gene: 19. Germline CDR1 reads KGHDR; CDR2 reads SFDVKD. This CDR3 region has 19 residues. The CDR3 protein is CATGGTSGLAGFGANVLTF. The CDR3 coding sequence is TGTGCCACCGGCGGCACTTCAGGGCTAGCGGGTTTCGGGGCCAACGTCCTGACTTTC.

The rearrangement links TRBV2 to TRBJ1-6; a possible D gene is TRBD1 (5 bases). V gave up 3 bases and J gave up 0 bases, with 15 bases separating them. Germline assignment: CDR1 SNHLY and CDR2 FYNNEI. This CDR3 region has 18 residues. In DNA form, the CDR3 reads TGTGCCAGCAGTGATGGGACTGCAGGGAGCTCCTATAATTCACCCCTCCACTTT. Residues: CASSDGTAGSSYNSPLHF.

DNA of the CDR3: TGTGCCAGCAGACACAGTGGAACCCTCTCAGATACGCAGTATTTT. Protein product: CASRHSGTLSDTQYF. The chain combines TRBV28 with TRBJ2-3; D not resolved. CDR3 length equals 15 residues. V gave up 6 bases and J gave up 4 bases, with 17 bases separating them. The V gene's germline CDR1 is MDHEN and CDR2 SYDVKM.

The rearrangement uses TRBV7-9 and TRBJ1-5; 8 positions agree with TRBD1. Looked up from germline, CDR1 is SEHNR and CDR2 is FQNEAQ (reference sequence). The J segment lost 6 bases and the V segment lost 3 bases, leaving 7 bases of the junction unmatched. This CDR3 has 15 amino acids. The CDR3, as DNA: TGTGCCAGCAGCTTCGGTCAGGGGGCTCTTCAGCCCCAGCATTTT. Translation gives CASSFGQGALQPQHF.